The rows below give T cell receptor beta chains drawn from one sample of a study of shared clonotypes between healthy human individuals. TCRdb's copy holds only in-frame clones and misses some; the assay was immunoSEQ multiplex PCR. The profile shows about 2.1 million clones, 93% of them singletons. Sample: naive CD8+ T cells from PBMCs. These receptors were taken from a man younger than 30 in good health. Some clones in this sample may be carry-over from other donors' samples. The CDR3 runs from the conserved cysteine through the conserved F or W. The D gene is left open where the match is weak. Where a row states a size, it is once, few, many or the class of an expanded clone; other rows omit it.

DNA: TGTGCCAGCAGTTATTCCGGGATTCGGGACTATGGCTACACCTTC
CDR3: CASSYSGIRDYGYTF
size: NA
V: TRBV6-6
J: TRBJ1-2
D: NA
length: 15

DNA: TGTGCCACCGCATCTGGGGCGTCCTACGAGCAGTACTTC
CDR3: CATASGASYEQYF
size: NA
V: TRBV15
J: TRBJ2-7
D: NA
length: 13

DNA: TGCGCCAGCAGCGCTCCCCGGGACAGGCAGTTCTTC
CDR3: CASSAPRDRQFF
size: NA
V: TRBV4-1
J: TRBJ2-1
D: TRBD1
length: 12

DNA: TGTGCCAGCAGTTGGGCGCATAAGTACGAGCAGTACTTC
CDR3: CASSWAHKYEQYF
size: NA
V: TRBV27
J: TRBJ2-7
D: NA
length: 13

DNA: TGTGCCAGCTCACCTTCCAGGGGATTCTCTGGAAACACCATATATTTT
CDR3: CASSPSRGFSGNTIYF
size: NA
V: TRBV18
J: TRBJ1-3
D: NA
length: 16

DNA: TGTGCCACCAGCAGAGATCTGATGACAGGGATATCCTACAATGAGCAGTTCTTC
CDR3: CATSRDLMTGISYNEQFF
size: NA
V: TRBV15
J: TRBJ2-1
D: TRBD1
length: 18

DNA: TGTGCCAGCAGCGGAGGGGGACTATTCTACGAGCAGTACTTC
CDR3: CASSGGGLFYEQYF
size: NA
V: TRBV5-8
J: TRBJ2-7
D: NA
length: 14

DNA: TGTGCCAGCAGCTTAATTCCAGGGGTAGCCAAAAACATTCAGTACTTC
CDR3: CASSLIPGVAKNIQYF
size: NA
V: TRBV11-2
J: TRBJ2-4
D: NA
length: 16

DNA: TGTGCCAGCAGCTTGGGACCGGGAGTCATGAACACTGAAGCTTTCTTT
CDR3: CASSLGPGVMNTEAFF
size: NA
V: TRBV5-4
J: TRBJ1-1
D: NA
length: 16

DNA: TGTGCCAGCAGTGAAGGTCGAGCGGGAGTCCGGGTTTACAATGAGCAGTTCTTC
CDR3: CASSEGRAGVRVYNEQFF
size: NA
V: TRBV2
J: TRBJ2-1
D: TRBD2
length: 18

DNA: TGTGCCAGCAGTTTAAAAGGCCCAAACACTGAAGCTTTCTTT
CDR3: CASSLKGPNTEAFF
size: NA
V: TRBV28
J: TRBJ1-1
D: NA
length: 14

DNA: TGTGCCAGCAGTGAAGCGAGATTACTAGCGGGAGACAATGAGCAGTTCTTC
CDR3: CASSEARLLAGDNEQFF
size: NA
V: TRBV6-1
J: TRBJ2-1
D: TRBD2
length: 17

DNA: TGTGCCAGCAGCGCTCCGCCGACAGGGCCTGAAGCTTTCTTT
CDR3: CASSAPPTGPEAFF
size: NA
V: TRBV9
J: TRBJ1-1
D: TRBD1
length: 14

DNA: TGTGCCAGCAGCCCCAGTCCCTCTGGGGCCAACGTCCTGACTTTC
CDR3: CASSPSPSGANVLTF
size: once
V: TRBV9
J: TRBJ2-6
D: NA
length: 15

DNA: TGTGCCAGCAGCTCCTCTGACTCCCCCACCTACGAGCAGTACTTC
CDR3: CASSSSDSPTYEQYF
size: NA
V: TRBV27
J: TRBJ2-7
D: NA
length: 15

DNA: TGCGCCAGCAGCCAAGAGGTCGCCGGGCTAGCTCCCGCCTCCTACGAGCAGTACTTC
CDR3: CASSQEVAGLAPASYEQYF
size: NA
V: TRBV4-3
J: TRBJ2-7
D: NA
length: 19

DNA: TGCGCCAGCAGCCATCAAAGGGACAGGGCCCACGAGCAGTACTTC
CDR3: CASSHQRDRAHEQYF
size: NA
V: TRBV4-3
J: TRBJ2-7
D: TRBD1
length: 15

DNA: TGTGCCAGCAGTTTATTACGGGAGGCAGATACGCAGTATTTT
CDR3: CASSLLREADTQYF
size: NA
V: TRBV28
J: TRBJ2-3
D: TRBD2
length: 14

DNA: TGCAGCGTTGAAGATCAGGTCTCCGGCGAGCAGTACTTC
CDR3: CSVEDQVSGEQYF
size: once
V: TRBV29-1
J: TRBJ2-7
D: NA
length: 13

DNA: TGTGCCAGAAGCCCCGCAGAGGGCGGGACTAGCGGGAGCGGTACGCAGTATTTT
CDR3: CARSPAEGGTSGSGTQYF
size: NA
V: TRBV5-3
J: TRBJ2-3
D: TRBD2
length: 18

DNA: TGTGCCAGCAGCTTGACTAGCGGGATCGGAGATACGCAGTATTTT
CDR3: CASSLTSGIGDTQYF
size: NA
V: TRBV7-3
J: TRBJ2-3
D: TRBD2
length: 15

DNA: TGTGCCAGTAGTCTTGACGAAAGAAGCTCCTACGAGCAGTACTTC
CDR3: CASSLDERSSYEQYF
size: NA
V: TRBV19
J: TRBJ2-7
D: NA
length: 15

DNA: TGTGCCAGCAGTGAAGCGACAGGGGCGCAAGAGACCCAGTACTTC
CDR3: CASSEATGAQETQYF
size: NA
V: TRBV2
J: TRBJ2-5
D: TRBD1
length: 15

DNA: TGTGCCAGGAGGGGGGGCAGGGAGCTGTTTTTT
CDR3: CARRGGRELFF
size: NA
V: TRBV27
J: TRBJ2-2
D: NA
length: 11

DNA: TGTGCCAGCAGCCCTATAGCGGGACCCAACGAGCAGTACTTC
CDR3: CASSPIAGPNEQYF
size: NA
V: TRBV7-3
J: TRBJ2-7
D: TRBD2
length: 14

DNA: TGTGCCAGCAGTTACGCAAAGGAGGGCTCCTACAATGAGCAGTTCTTC
CDR3: CASSYAKEGSYNEQFF
size: once
V: TRBV6-5
J: TRBJ2-1
D: NA
length: 16

DNA: TGTGCCAGCAGTGTAACCGGGGGATCACAGCCCCAGCATTTT
CDR3: CASSVTGGSQPQHF
size: NA
V: TRBV27
J: TRBJ1-5
D: NA
length: 14

DNA: TGTGCCAGCAGCCTCTTATCGGGGGGCAACGAGCAGTACTTC
CDR3: CASSLLSGGNEQYF
size: NA
V: TRBV7-2
J: TRBJ2-7
D: NA
length: 14

DNA: TGCAGCGTCGGGCGGGCTCAAAAGCCCTACGAGCAGTACTTC
CDR3: CSVGRAQKPYEQYF
size: NA
V: TRBV29-1
J: TRBJ2-7
D: NA
length: 14

DNA: TGTGCCAGCATTAGAACAGGGACCTACTATGGCTACACCTTC
CDR3: CASIRTGTYYGYTF
size: NA
V: TRBV25-1
J: TRBJ1-2
D: NA
length: 14

DNA: TGTGCCACCAGCCGGTCCCGGGACATTCCTGGGGCCAACGTCCTGACTTTC
CDR3: CATSRSRDIPGANVLTF
size: once
V: TRBV15
J: TRBJ2-6
D: NA
length: 17

DNA: TGTGCCAGCAGCTTGGTGGGGACACTCAATGAGCAGTTCTTC
CDR3: CASSLVGTLNEQFF
size: NA
V: TRBV11-2
J: TRBJ2-1
D: NA
length: 14

DNA: TGTGCCAGCAGTTTAGTTGGGTTTGGATTTTACGAGCAGTACTTC
CDR3: CASSLVGFGFYEQYF
size: NA
V: TRBV27
J: TRBJ2-7
D: NA
length: 15

DNA: TGTGCCAGCAGTTTGCTAGCGAACTACAATGAGCAGTTCTTC
CDR3: CASSLLANYNEQFF
size: NA
V: TRBV28
J: TRBJ2-1
D: NA
length: 14

DNA: TGTGCCAGCAGCTTAGGTCAGGGTCAAGTGTTACAGTTCTTC
CDR3: CASSLGQGQVLQFF
size: NA
V: TRBV7-3
J: TRBJ2-1
D: NA
length: 14

DNA: TGTGCCAGCAGCCACAGACTAGCGGGAACTCTCAATGAGCAGTTCTTC
CDR3: CASSHRLAGTLNEQFF
size: NA
V: TRBV7-2
J: TRBJ2-1
D: TRBD2
length: 16

DNA: TGTGCCAGCAGTCCCCTAAGGACCGGGGAGCTGTTTTTT
CDR3: CASSPLRTGELFF
size: NA
V: TRBV28
J: TRBJ2-2
D: NA
length: 13

DNA: TGTGCCATCAGTCGCGGCTACGAGCAGTACTTC
CDR3: CAISRGYEQYF
size: NA
V: TRBV10-3
J: TRBJ2-7
D: NA
length: 11

DNA: TGTGCCAGCAGCTCCAGGACAGACTCTGGGGCCAACGTCCTGACTTTC
CDR3: CASSSRTDSGANVLTF
size: once
V: TRBV7-9
J: TRBJ2-6
D: NA
length: 16

DNA: TGTGCCAGCAGCTTAGAGGGTGAAGATGAGCAGTTCTTC
CDR3: CASSLEGEDEQFF
size: NA
V: TRBV7-9
J: TRBJ2-1
D: NA
length: 13

DNA: TGTGCCAGCAGCCAAGCAGGGAGAATTAGCGAGCAGTACTTC
CDR3: CASSQAGRISEQYF
size: NA
V: TRBV14
J: TRBJ2-7
D: NA
length: 14

DNA: TGTGCCAGCAGCTTGACGACTAGCGGGAGACACAAACAGTTCTTC
CDR3: CASSLTTSGRHKQFF
size: NA
V: TRBV7-9
J: TRBJ2-1
D: TRBD2
length: 15

DNA: TGTGCCAGCAGCTCCTGGGATCACTACGAGCAGTACTTC
CDR3: CASSSWDHYEQYF
size: NA
V: TRBV6-5
J: TRBJ2-7
D: NA
length: 13

DNA: TGTGCCAGTAGTATATCGGGCTCGGTCAATCAGCCCCAGCATTTT
CDR3: CASSISGSVNQPQHF
size: NA
V: TRBV19
J: TRBJ1-5
D: NA
length: 15

DNA: TGTGCCAGCAGTGAAGCTAGGCGGGCGAGCTTCTACATCCGGAATGAGCAGTTCTTC
CDR3: CASSEARRASFYIRNEQFF
size: once
V: TRBV2
J: TRBJ2-1
D: NA
length: 19

DNA: TGTGCCAGCAGCGTCCTCGACCTCAGCCCACGGTCAGATACGCAGTATTTT
CDR3: CASSVLDLSPRSDTQYF
size: NA
V: TRBV9
J: TRBJ2-3
D: NA
length: 17

DNA: TGTGCCAGTAGCGGACAGGGGTCCTACGAGCAGTACTTC
CDR3: CASSGQGSYEQYF
size: NA
V: TRBV19
J: TRBJ2-7
D: TRBD1
length: 13

DNA: TGTGCCAGCAGCTTAGGCCTGAACACTGAAGCTTTCTTT
CDR3: CASSLGLNTEAFF
size: NA
V: TRBV11-2
J: TRBJ1-1
D: NA
length: 13

DNA: TGCGCCAGCAGCGCGCTAAAGGCGACCTACGAGCAGTACTTC
CDR3: CASSALKATYEQYF
size: NA
V: TRBV5-1
J: TRBJ2-7
D: NA
length: 14

DNA: TGTGCCAGTAGCCACCGGGGGGGAAATCAGCCCCAGCATTTT
CDR3: CASSHRGGNQPQHF
size: NA
V: TRBV19
J: TRBJ1-5
D: NA
length: 14

DNA: TGTGCCAGCAGCTCCCTGCAGACAGCCCAGGAGACCCAGTACTTC
CDR3: CASSSLQTAQETQYF
size: NA
V: TRBV7-6
J: TRBJ2-5
D: NA
length: 15

DNA: TGTGCCAGCAGCTTGACTAGCGGGAAGTTGGATACGCAGTATTTT
CDR3: CASSLTSGKLDTQYF
size: NA
V: TRBV5-4
J: TRBJ2-3
D: TRBD2
length: 15

DNA: TGTGCCTGGAGTCCCCGGGGAATGGATACGCAGTATTTT
CDR3: CAWSPRGMDTQYF
size: NA
V: TRBV30
J: TRBJ2-3
D: NA
length: 13

DNA: TGCAGCGTTGAGTTTCGGAATGAGCAGTTCTTC
CDR3: CSVEFRNEQFF
size: NA
V: TRBV29-1
J: TRBJ2-1
D: NA
length: 11